The clone carrying this TCR beta chain was detected once. Antigen specificity is unknown. This record comes from a study of PD-L1 blockade in urothelial cancer. For the study at large: T cell content in blood samples showed a median of approximately 140,000. Study findings and constraints: Pretreatment TCR clonality in blood, when below the median, was predictive of better survival.

Synthetic TCR analog templates were spiked into all PCRs individually. TCRdb keeps only in-frame clones here, not all; method: immunoSEQ multiplex PCR. The sample yields roughly 60,000 clones, around 80% seen once. The CDR3 is 14 amino acids. CDR1 and CDR2 from the germline V gene are SQVTM and ANQGSEA. Trimming took 6 bases from V and 2 from J, leaving 16 bases between them. Sequencing was performed on PBMCs, taken around atezolizumab (anti-PD-L1) treatment. This TCR was sampled from an older man with urothelial cancer. This chain links TRBV29-1 with TRBJ1-1; TRBD1 is a possible D gene (6 bases). CDR3 protein: CSVKPQGPNTEAFF. The CDR3, as DNA: TGCAGCGTAAAACCTCAGGGGCCCAACACTGAAGCTTTCTTT.